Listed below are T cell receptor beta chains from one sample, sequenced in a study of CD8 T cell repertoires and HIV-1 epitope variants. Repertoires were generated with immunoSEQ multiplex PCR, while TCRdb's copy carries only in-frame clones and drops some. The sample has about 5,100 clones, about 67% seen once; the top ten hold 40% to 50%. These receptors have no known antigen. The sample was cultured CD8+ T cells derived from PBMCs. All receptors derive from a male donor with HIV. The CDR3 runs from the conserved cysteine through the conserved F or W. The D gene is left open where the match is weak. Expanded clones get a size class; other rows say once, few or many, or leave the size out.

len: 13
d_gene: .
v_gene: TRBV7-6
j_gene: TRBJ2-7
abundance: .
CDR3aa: CASSPGVGYEQYF
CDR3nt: TGTGCCAGCAGTCCGGGGGTGGGCTACGAGCAGTACTTC

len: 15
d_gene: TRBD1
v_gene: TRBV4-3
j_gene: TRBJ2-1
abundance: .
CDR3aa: CASSQRTGLEDEQFF
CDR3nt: TGCGCCAGCAGCCAACGGACAGGGCTAGAGGATGAGCAGTTCTTC

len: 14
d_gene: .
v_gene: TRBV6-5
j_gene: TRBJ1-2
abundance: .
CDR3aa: CASSYSIDFYGYTF
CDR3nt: TGTGCCAGCAGTTATTCGATCGATTTCTATGGCTACACCTTC

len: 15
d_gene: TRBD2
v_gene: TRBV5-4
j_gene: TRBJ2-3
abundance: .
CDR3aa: CASSLLGGGTDTQYF
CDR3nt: TGTGCCAGCAGCTTGCTGGGCGGGGGAACAGATACGCAGTATTTT

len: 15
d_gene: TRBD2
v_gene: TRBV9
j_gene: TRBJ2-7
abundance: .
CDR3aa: CASSVDAGGLREQYF
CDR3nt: TGTGCCAGCAGCGTAGATGCGGGAGGATTACGGGAGCAGTACTTC

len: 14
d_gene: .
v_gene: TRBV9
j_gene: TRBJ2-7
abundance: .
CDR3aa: CASSVGHKSYEQYF
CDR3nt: TGTGCCAGCAGCGTAGGGCACAAGTCCTACGAGCAGTACTTC

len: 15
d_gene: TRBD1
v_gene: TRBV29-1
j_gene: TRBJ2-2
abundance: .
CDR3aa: CSVEDGTGITGELFF
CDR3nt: TGCAGCGTTGAAGATGGGACAGGGATCACCGGGGAGCTGTTTTTT

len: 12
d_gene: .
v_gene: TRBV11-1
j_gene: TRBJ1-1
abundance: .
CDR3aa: CASSPVNTEAFF
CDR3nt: TGTGCCAGCAGCCCCGTGAACACTGAAGCTTTCTTT

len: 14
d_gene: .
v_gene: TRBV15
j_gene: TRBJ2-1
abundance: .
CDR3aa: CATASGGVGNEQFF
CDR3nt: TGTGCCACCGCTTCAGGAGGGGTCGGGAATGAGCAGTTCTTC

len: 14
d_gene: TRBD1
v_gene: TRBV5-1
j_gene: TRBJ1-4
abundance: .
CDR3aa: CASSSGTGPEKLFF
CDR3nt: TGCGCCAGCAGCTCCGGGACAGGGCCTGAAAAACTGTTTTTT

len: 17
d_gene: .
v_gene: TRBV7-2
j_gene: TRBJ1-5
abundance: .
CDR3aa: CASSLASQGYSNQPQHF
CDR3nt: TGTGCCAGCAGCTTAGCGAGTCAAGGATATAGCAATCAGCCCCAGCATTTT

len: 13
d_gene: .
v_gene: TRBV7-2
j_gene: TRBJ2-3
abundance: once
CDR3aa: CASSLGSEGTQYF
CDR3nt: TGTGCCAGCAGCTTGGGTAGCGAAGGTACGCAGTATTTT

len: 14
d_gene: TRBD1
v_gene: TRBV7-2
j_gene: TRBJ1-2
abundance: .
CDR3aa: CASSADRRTYGYTF
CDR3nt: TGTGCCAGCAGCGCGGACAGGAGGACATATGGCTACACCTTC

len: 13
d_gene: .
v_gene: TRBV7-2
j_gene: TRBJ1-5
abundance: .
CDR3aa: CASSLRPNQPQHF
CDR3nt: TGTGCCAGCAGCCTTCGACCTAATCAGCCCCAGCATTTT

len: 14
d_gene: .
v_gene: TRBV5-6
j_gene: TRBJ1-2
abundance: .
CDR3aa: CASSLGQGLIRYTF
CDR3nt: TGTGCCAGCAGCTTGGGGCAGGGGCTGATACGCTACACCTTC

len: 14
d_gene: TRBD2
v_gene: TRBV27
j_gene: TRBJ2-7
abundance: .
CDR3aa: CASSLGTSGYEQYF
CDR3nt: TGTGCCAGCAGTCTCGGGACTAGCGGCTACGAGCAGTACTTC

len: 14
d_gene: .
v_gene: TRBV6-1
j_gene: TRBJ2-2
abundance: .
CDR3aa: CASSEPTLPGELFF
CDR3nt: TGTGCCAGCAGTGAACCCACTCTCCCCGGGGAGCTGTTTTTT

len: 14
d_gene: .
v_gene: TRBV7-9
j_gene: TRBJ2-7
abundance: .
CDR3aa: CASSEGGRAYEQYF
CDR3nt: TGTGCCAGCAGCGAGGGGGGGAGGGCCTACGAGCAGTACTTC

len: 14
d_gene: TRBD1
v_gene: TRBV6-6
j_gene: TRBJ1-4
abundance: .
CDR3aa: CASSSSGGAEKLFF
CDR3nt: TGTGCCAGCAGTTCGTCAGGGGGAGCTGAAAAACTGTTTTTT

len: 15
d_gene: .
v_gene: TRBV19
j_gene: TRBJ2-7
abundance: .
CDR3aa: CASSISGTQTYEQYF
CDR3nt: TGTGCCAGTAGTATCTCCGGGACGCAGACCTACGAGCAGTACTTC

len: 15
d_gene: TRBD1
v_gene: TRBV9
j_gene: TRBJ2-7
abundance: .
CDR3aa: CASSPRDRGTYEQYF
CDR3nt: TGTGCCAGCAGCCCACGGGACAGGGGAACCTACGAGCAGTACTTC

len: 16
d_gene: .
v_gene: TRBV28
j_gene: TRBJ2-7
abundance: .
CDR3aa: CASSPTLRQVSYEQYF
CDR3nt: TGTGCCAGCAGTCCAACCCTTCGACAGGTTTCCTACGAGCAGTACTTC

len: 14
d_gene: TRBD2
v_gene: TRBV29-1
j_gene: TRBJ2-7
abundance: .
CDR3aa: CSVEEGTSGIVQYF
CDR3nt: TGCAGCGTTGAAGAAGGGACTAGCGGGATTGTGCAGTACTTC

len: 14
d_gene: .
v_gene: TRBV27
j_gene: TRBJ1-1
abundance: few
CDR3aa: CASSLRGMNTEAFF
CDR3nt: TGTGCCAGCAGTTTAAGGGGCATGAACACTGAAGCTTTCTTT

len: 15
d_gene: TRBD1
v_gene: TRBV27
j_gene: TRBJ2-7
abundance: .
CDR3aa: CASSQPRTGSYEQYF
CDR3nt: TGTGCCAGCAGTCAACCACGGACAGGGAGCTACGAGCAGTACTTC

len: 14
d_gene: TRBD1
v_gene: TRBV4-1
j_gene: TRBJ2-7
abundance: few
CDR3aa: CASSSGTGAYEQYF
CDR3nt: TGCGCCAGCAGCTCCGGGACAGGGGCCTACGAGCAGTACTTC

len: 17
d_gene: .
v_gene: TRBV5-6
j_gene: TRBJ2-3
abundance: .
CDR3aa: CASSWTGHSISTDTQYF
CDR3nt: TGTGCCAGCAGCTGGACGGGACACTCGATCAGCACAGATACGCAGTATTTT

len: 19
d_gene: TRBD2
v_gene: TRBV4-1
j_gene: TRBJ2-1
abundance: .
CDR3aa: CASSHRTSGSLISYNEQFF
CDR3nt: TGCGCCAGCAGCCATCGAACTAGCGGGAGTTTAATATCCTACAATGAGCAGTTCTTC

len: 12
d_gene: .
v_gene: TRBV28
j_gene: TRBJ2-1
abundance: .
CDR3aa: CASSLNINEQFF
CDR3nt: TGTGCCAGCAGTTTAAACATCAATGAGCAGTTCTTC

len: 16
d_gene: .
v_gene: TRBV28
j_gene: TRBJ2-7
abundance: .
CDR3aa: CASSFSGRGPYDEQYF
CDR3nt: TGTGCCAGCAGTTTTTCCGGCAGGGGCCCTTACGACGAGCAGTACTTC

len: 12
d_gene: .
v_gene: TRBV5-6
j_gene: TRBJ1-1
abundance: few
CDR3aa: CASSLGGGRAFF
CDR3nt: TGTGCCAGCAGCTTGGGTGGAGGTAGAGCTTTCTTT

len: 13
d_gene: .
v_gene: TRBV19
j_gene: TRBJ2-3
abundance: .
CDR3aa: CASSPLGTYTQYF
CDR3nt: TGTGCCAGTAGTCCCCTTGGCACATATACGCAGTATTTT

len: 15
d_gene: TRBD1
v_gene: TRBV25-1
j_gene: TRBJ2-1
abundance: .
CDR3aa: CASSLEGTGTHEQFF
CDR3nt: TGTGCCAGCTCGCTAGAGGGGACAGGGACCCATGAGCAGTTCTTC

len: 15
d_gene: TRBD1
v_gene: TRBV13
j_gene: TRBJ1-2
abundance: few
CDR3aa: CASSSQEDRVYGYTF
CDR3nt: TGTGCCAGCAGCTCGCAGGAGGACAGGGTCTATGGCTACACCTTC

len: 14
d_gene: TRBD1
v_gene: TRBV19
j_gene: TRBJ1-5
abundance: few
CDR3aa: CASSMGTGVPPQHF
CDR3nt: TGTGCCAGTAGTATGGGGACAGGGGTTCCGCCCCAGCATTTT

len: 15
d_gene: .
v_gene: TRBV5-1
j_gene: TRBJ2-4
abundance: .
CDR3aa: CASSLEPSGSNIQYF
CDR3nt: TGCGCCAGCAGCTTGGAACCTTCGGGCTCAAACATTCAGTACTTC

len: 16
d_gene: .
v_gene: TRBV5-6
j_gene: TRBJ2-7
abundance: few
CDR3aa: CASSLGPSLGDYEQYF
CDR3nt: TGTGCCAGCAGCTTGGGGCCTTCTTTGGGAGATTACGAGCAGTACTTC

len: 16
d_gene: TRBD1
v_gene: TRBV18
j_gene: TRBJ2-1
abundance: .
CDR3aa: CASSQTRLDRGDEQFF
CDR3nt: TGTGCCAGCTCCCAAACTAGGCTCGACAGGGGAGATGAGCAGTTCTTC

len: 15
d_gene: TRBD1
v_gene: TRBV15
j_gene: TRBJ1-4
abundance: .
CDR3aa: CATSRGGQGGEKLFF
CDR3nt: TGTGCCACCAGCAGAGGAGGACAGGGGGGTGAAAAACTGTTTTTT

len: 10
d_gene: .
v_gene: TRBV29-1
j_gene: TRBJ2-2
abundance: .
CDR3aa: CSARYGELFF
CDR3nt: TGCAGCGCCCGATACGGGGAGCTGTTTTTT

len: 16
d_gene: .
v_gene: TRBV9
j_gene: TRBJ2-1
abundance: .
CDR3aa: CASSVGPGTPYNEQFF
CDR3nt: TGTGCCAGCAGCGTAGGTCCCGGGACCCCGTACAATGAGCAGTTCTTC

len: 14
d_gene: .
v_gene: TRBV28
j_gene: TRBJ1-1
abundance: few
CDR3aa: CASSLRIPNTEAFF
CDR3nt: TGTGCCAGCAGTTTACGAATCCCGAACACTGAAGCTTTCTTT

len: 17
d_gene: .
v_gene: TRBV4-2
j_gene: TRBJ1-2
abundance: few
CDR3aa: CASSQEAGMTPNYGYTF
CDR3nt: TGTGCCAGCAGCCAAGAGGCAGGCATGACCCCAAACTATGGCTACACCTTC

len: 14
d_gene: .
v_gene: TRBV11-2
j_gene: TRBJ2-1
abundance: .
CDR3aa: CASSFQDNTNEQFF
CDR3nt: TGTGCCAGCAGTTTCCAGGACAACACCAATGAGCAGTTCTTC

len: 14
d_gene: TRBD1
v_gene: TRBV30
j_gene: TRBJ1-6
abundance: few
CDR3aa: CAWSAGDSFSPLHF
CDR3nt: TGTGCCTGGAGTGCAGGGGACAGTTTTTCACCCCTCCACTTT